Following are 28 T cell receptor beta chains from one sample sequenced in a study of T cells in Graves' hyperthyroidism and ophthalmopathy. The CDR3 regions of TCR beta were amplified from RNA transcripts. Initially, a first-round RT-PCR of the TCR CDR3 employed the HTBI primer set. TCRdb used MiXCR to reprocess the multiplex PCR reads, holding one entry per CDR3 protein. This sample has roughly 700,000 distinct CDR3 sequences, with approximately 36% found just once. The sample was blood. The origin of the receptors is a woman in her thirties or forties with Graves' hyperthyroidism.

The gene calls are TRBV9 and TRBJ2-7; tentative D call: TRBD2 (6 bases). V dropped 0 bases and J dropped 2 bases, with 9 bases sitting between them. This CDR3 spans 14 amino acids. CDR1 and CDR2 (germline): SGDLS, YYNGEE. DNA for the CDR3: TGTGCCAGCAGCGTAGCCGGGAGAACCTACGAGCAGTACTTC. Amino acid sequence: CASSVAGRTYEQYF.

This clonotype was recorded a few times. The chain combines TRBV16 with TRBJ2-7, with D possibly TRBD2 on 6 matching bases. Germline CDR1 reads KGHSY; CDR2 reads FQNENV. The CDR3 covers 13 residues. V dropped 5 bases and J dropped 3 bases, with 11 bases sitting between them. CDR3 in DNA: TGTGCCAGCAGCTCGGGACTTTACTACGAGCAGTACTTC. It translates to CASSSGLYYEQYF.

This clonotype was seen a few times. This chain joins TRBV6-1 and TRBJ2-7; D remains unclear. The germline CDR1 and CDR2 sequences are MNHNS and SASEGT. V was clipped by 5 bases and J by 3 bases, with 11 bases between them. This CDR3 has 13 amino acids. CDR3 protein: CASSTPPNYEQYF. The CDR3 DNA is TGTGCCAGCAGTACGCCTCCCAACTACGAGCAGTACTTC.

V gene TRBV19 combines with J gene TRBJ1-5, with D possibly being TRBD1 (6 bases). This CDR3 has 14 residues. The V end lost 5 bases, the J end lost 6 bases, and 14 bases lay between the germline ends. Germline values: CDR1 LNHDA, CDR2 SQIVND (reference sequence). CDR3 DNA: TGTGCCAGTAGTGGGTGGGGGGCAGGTCAGCCCCAGCATTTT. Translation: CASSGWGAGQPQHF.

At least ten counts were recorded for this clonotype. A junction end diverges from the germline sequence, so it may reflect a read error. The chain recombines TRBV5-1 with TRBJ2-7, with 8 bases that match TRBD1. Germline lookup yields CDR1 SGHRS and CDR2 YFSETQ. The length of the CDR3 is 13 residues. The CDR3 coding sequence is TGCGCCAGCAGCCTGTCGGCGGACAGGGACAAGAACTTC. Protein product: CASSLSADRDKNF.

In its sample, this clonotype was seen a few times. The genes are TRBV7-9 and TRBJ2-7; 9 nucleotides line up with TRBD2. V lost 1 base, J lost 5 bases, and 6 bases stayed unmatched. Germline V gene sequence: CDR1 SEHNR, CDR2 FQNEAQ (reference sequence). This CDR3 has 15 amino acids. The CDR3 DNA reads TGTGCCAGCAGCTTAGGAACGGGACTAGCTCACGAGCAGTACTTC. Protein sequence: CASSLGTGLAHEQYF.

This rearrangement joins TRBV7-2 to TRBJ1-1; TRBD1 might be the D (5 bases). Trimming removed 6 bases at V and 5 bases at J, with 25 bases between. The V gene's germline CDR1 is SGHTA and CDR2 FQGNSA. The CDR3 runs 17 residues. The CDR3 DNA reads TGTGCCAGCAGTCCCCGGGGATGGACACCCCTCAGGACTGAAGCTTTCTTT. Its translation: CASSPRGWTPLRTEAFF.

This clonotype was seen a single time. A much more abundant neighbour one base away suggests this may be a read error. The CDR3 DNA sequence: TGTGCCAGCAGTTCATCGGCAGGGACGGTCACTGAAGCTTTCTTT. Its protein product is CASSSSAGTVTEAFF. The chain recombines TRBV6-5 with TRBJ1-1; D may be TRBD1 (5 bases). This CDR3 comprises 15 residues. Germline assignment: CDR1 MNHEY and CDR2 SVGAGI. Trimming left V 4 bases short and J 4 bases short, with 16 bases between.

The table lists this clonotype with a few counts. The chain combines TRBV20-1 with TRBJ1-1; D gene uncertain. Germline assignment: CDR1 DFQATT and CDR2 SNEGSKA (reference sequence). The V and J ends lost 2 bases and 3 bases respectively, with 7 bases between them. The length of the CDR3 is 12 residues. The DNA of the CDR3 is TGCAGTGCTAGATTCAGAGACACTGAAGCTTTCTTT. Protein sequence: CSARFRDTEAFF.

The CDR3 loop reads CASSGGRGREQYF. The DNA of the CDR3 is TGTGCCAGCAGCGGGGGTAGGGGGCGCGAGCAGTACTTC. The chain couples TRBV7-9 to TRBJ2-7; TRBD1 matches 7 bases. The germline V gene encodes CDR1 SEHNR and CDR2 FQNEAQ (reference sequence). The junction had 7 bases not matched to a gene; V was cut back by 5 bases and J by 6 bases. The CDR3 consists of 13 residues.

This clonotype was found many times. The V call is TRBV5-6, the J call TRBJ2-7; possibly TRBD1 or TRBD2 for D (5 bases each). The germline CDR1 and CDR2 sequences are SGHDT and YYEEEE. The CDR3 runs to 12 residues. The V gene lost 4 bases and the J gene lost 3 bases, with 8 bases spanning the gap. The CDR3 sequence is CASSRDLYEQYF. CDR3 DNA sequence: TGTGCCAGCAGCAGGGACCTCTACGAGCAGTACTTC.

This clonotype was seen repeatedly, ten times or more. J is TRBJ1-2 and V is TRBV11-2; D not resolved. V dropped 5 bases and J dropped 3 bases, with 16 bases sitting between them. Germline-derived CDR1 and CDR2 are SGHAT and FQNNGV. The CDR3 sequence is 15 residues long. The CDR3 sequence is CASSMGPGRHYGYTF. CDR3 sequence (DNA): TGTGCCAGCAGCATGGGTCCTGGGAGGCACTATGGCTACACCTTC.

This clonotype was detected many times. This chain uses TRBV19 with TRBJ1-5; D is uncertain. This CDR3 spans 13 amino acids. V dropped 3 bases and J dropped 5 bases, with 8 bases sitting between them. CDR1 and CDR2 (germline): LNHDA, SQIVND (reference sequence). The CDR3, as DNA: TGTGCCAGTAGTATTGGCGGAGATCAGCCCCAGCATTTT. Translating it yields CASSIGGDQPQHF.

V and J are TRBV10-3 and TRBJ2-7, with D perhaps matching TRBD2 (5 bases). V lost 5 bases and J lost 3, with 11 bases in between. CDR3 size: 13 residues. Germline loops: CDR1 ENHRY, CDR2 SYGVKD. CDR3 in amino acids: CAISRGINYEQYF. The CDR3 DNA follows: TGTGCCATCAGTCGGGGAATCAACTACGAGCAGTACTTC.

This chain connects TRBV4-1 to TRBJ1-4; D might be TRBD1 (5 bases). The CDR3 covers 15 residues. Germline CDR1 and CDR2: MGHRA and YSYEKL. Trimming removed 0 bases at V and 6 bases at J, with 11 bases between. This chain's CDR3 is CASSQEGVGDEKLFF. The CDR3 DNA reads as TGCGCCAGCAGCCAAGAAGGGGTAGGAGATGAAAAACTGTTTTTT.

This clonotype was found a few times. The genes are TRBV5-1 and TRBJ2-2; TRBD1 is a possible D gene (6 bases). This CDR3 spans 14 amino acids. The V and J ends lost 6 bases and 2 bases respectively, with 11 bases between them. Per germline, CDR1 SGHRS and CDR2 YFSETQ. Here the CDR3 reads CASKDRENTGELFF. CDR3 coding DNA: TGCGCCAGCAAGGACAGAGAAAACACCGGGGAGCTGTTTTTT. Combining the CDR3 with reference TRBV5-1 and TRBJ2-2 gives the whole variable domain KAGVTQTPRYLIKTRGQQVTLSCSPISGHRSVSWYQQTPGQGLQFLFEYFSETQRNKGNFPGRFSGRQFSNSRSEMNVSTLELGDSALYLCASKDRENTGELFFGEGSRLTVL.

About this clonotype itself: This sequence may be a read error, since a much larger clone differs from it by one base. The chain links TRBV9 to TRBJ1-3; D is perhaps TRBD1 (5 bases). CDR1 and CDR2 from the germline V gene are SGDLS and YYNGEE. CDR3 length equals 16 residues. CDR3 coding DNA: TGTGCCGGCAGCGTAGACGGGGCCCTTTCTGGAAACACCATATATTTT. This codes for CAGSVDGALSGNTIYF.

CDR3 region: CSAEDLKTGLFTEAFF. The CDR3 nucleotides read TGCAGTGCCGAGGACCTAAAAACAGGGTTATTCACTGAAGCTTTCTTT. V usage is TRBV20-1 and J usage is TRBJ1-1, with D perhaps matching TRBD1 (6 bases). The V gene's germline CDR1 is DFQATT and CDR2 SNEGSKA (reference sequence). The ends were cut back, 6 bases at V and 4 bases at J, with 24 bases in the middle. The CDR3 has 16 amino acids.

V usage is TRBV25-1 and J usage is TRBJ1-3; no definite D call. The CDR3 totals 16 residues. Germline V gene lookup returns CDR1 MGHDK and CDR2 SYGVNS. The V gene lost 8 bases and the J gene lost 0 bases, with 17 bases spanning the gap. The CDR3 DNA reads as TGTGCCAGCTCACCGTACGACTCAAACTCTGGAAACACCATATATTTT. Translated: CASSPYDSNSGNTIYF.

On this clonotype itself: The conserved phenylalanine or tryptophan normally closing the CDR3 is absent here, so this likely arose from a read error. The limits of the CDR3 on the DNA are not certain, so only TCRdb's listed CDR3 is given. The gene calls are TRBV29-1 and TRBJ1-2; TRBD1, the D gene given by the table, was not confirmed from the DNA. Inclusive of both ends, the CDR3 amounts to 16 amino acids. Germline V lookup: CDR1 SQVTM, CDR2 ANQGSEA. This chain's CDR3 is CSVQPSGQGVNYGFTL.

Comments on this clonotype: One base away lies a much larger clone, so this may be a sequencing read error. The chain uses TRBV12-3 or TRBV12-4 and TRBJ1-1; D possibly corresponds to TRBD1 (5 bases). The CDR3 consists of 15 residues. V gave up 5 bases and J gave up 6 bases, with 19 bases separating them. This CDR3 is CASSPDWGQDAEAFF. CDR3 nucleotides: TGTGCCAGCAGTCCTGATTGGGGCCAGGACGCTGAAGCTTTCTTT.

The rearrangement links TRBV7-9 to TRBJ2-5; the match to TRBD1 covers 7 bases. CDR3 size: 14 residues. V lost 5 bases, J lost 5 bases, and 8 bases stayed unmatched. The germline V gene has CDR1 SEHNR and CDR2 FQNEAQ (reference sequence). The CDR3 sequence: CASSPMGQKETQYF. Here the CDR3 DNA reads TGTGCCAGCAGCCCAATGGGACAGAAGGAGACCCAGTACTTC.

This clonotype came up many times. CDR3 nucleotides: TGTGCCAGCCGGGTGGAAACTGAAGCTTTCTTT. As protein: CASRVETEAFF. This chain uses TRBV7-2 with TRBJ1-1; no clear D. Trimming took 8 bases from V and 5 from J, leaving 9 bases between them. CDR1 and CDR2 (germline): SGHTA, FQGNSA. The length of the CDR3 is 11 residues.

Points on this clonotype: A read error may account for a junction end that differs from germline. The V gene is TRBV7-2, the J gene TRBJ2-7, with TRBD1 matching 8 bases. The tail of the sequence fits TRBJ2-3 better, so the J call may be wrong. Germline CDR1 and CDR2: SGHTA and FQGNSA. This CDR3 contains 16 residues. The CDR3 here is CASSLVGRGPPDAQYF. For the CDR3, the DNA is TGTGCCAGCAGCTTAGTTGGCAGGGGGCCGCCAGATGCGCAGTATTTT.

This clonotype appeared a few times. The rearrangement uses TRBV27 and TRBJ1-1; D uncertain. Germline CDR1 and CDR2: MNHEY and SMNVEV (reference sequence). This CDR3 contains 14 residues. The germline V and J ends were trimmed by 2 bases and 5 bases, with 12 bases remaining between them. CDR3 sequence: CASSLVGVGTEAFF. The CDR3 DNA follows: TGTGCCAGCAGTTTAGTCGGTGTAGGTACTGAAGCTTTCTTT.

The table lists this clonotype with many counts. The chain has TRBV5-1 and TRBJ1-1, with a possible D match to TRBD1 (5 bases). The CDR3 loop spans 14 amino acids. Germline CDR1 and CDR2: SGHRS and YFSETQ. Deletions cut 4 bases from V and 1 base from J, with 11 bases between. The CDR3 loop reads CASSQGASNTEAFF. DNA for the CDR3: TGCGCCAGCAGCCAGGGAGCCTCGAACACTGAAGCTTTCTTT.

J is TRBJ2-7 and V is TRBV6-1, with D possibly being TRBD1 (6 bases). Per germline, CDR1 MNHNS and CDR2 SASEGT. Trimming shortened V by 6 bases and J by 4 bases, and 13 bases separated the two germline ends. This CDR3 has 13 amino acids. The CDR3 protein is CASRDLQGYEQYF. The CDR3 DNA is TGTGCCAGCAGGGACCTACAGGGTTACGAGCAGTACTTC.

Comment on this clonotype: A read error may be the cause here, since a much bigger clone is one base away. The V and J genes are TRBV7-9 and TRBJ1-3; 10 bases agree with TRBD1. There are 14 residues in the CDR3. In germline, CDR1 is SEHNR, CDR2 FQNEAQ (reference sequence). The CDR3 region has the DNA TGTGCCAGCAGCTTAGGGACAGGGGGAAACACCACATATTTT. Its protein is CASSLGTGGNTTYF.